The 22 T cell receptor beta chains below come from one sample, sequenced in a study of blood T cell repertoires in COVID-19. Measured with immunoSEQ multiplex PCR; TCRdb has only the in-frame clones, and not every one. The data contain about 260,000 clones, approximately 86% of them singletons. Sequencing was performed on peripheral blood. The source of these receptors is a man aged 40-49 years with active or convalescent COVID-19.

V and J are TRBV18 and TRBJ1-5; TRBD1 matches at 7 bases. This CDR3 region has 13 residues. With V trimmed by 2 bases and J by 8 bases, 3 bases remained unmatched. Germline CDR1 KGHSH, CDR2 LQKENI. The CDR3 bases are TGTGCCAGCTCACCAACAGGGGTCGAGCCCCAGCATTTT. Its translation: CASSPTGVEPQHF.

V and J are TRBV9 and TRBJ1-6; D not certain. Trimming removed 0 bases at V and 3 bases at J, with 7 bases between. The CDR3 length is 15 residues. Germline loops: CDR1 SGDLS, CDR2 YYNGEE. This chain's CDR3 is CASSVGTDYNSPLHF. CDR3 coding DNA: TGTGCCAGCAGCGTAGGGACTGACTATAATTCACCCCTCCACTTT. The variable domain in full, completed from reference TRBV9 and TRBJ1-6, reads DSGVTQTPKHLITATGQRVTLRCSPRSGDLSVYWYQQSLDQGLQFLIQYYNGEERAKGNILERFSAQQFPDLHSELNLSSLELGDSALYFCASSVGTDYNSPLHFGNGTRLTVT.

The rearrangement links TRBV5-1 to TRBJ2-7; maybe TRBD2 (5 bases). Germline CDR1 SGHRS, CDR2 YFSETQ. The V gene lost 0 bases and the J gene lost 5 bases, with 6 bases spanning the gap. CDR3 size: 12 residues. The chain's CDR3 is CASSLGRDEQYF. The DNA of the CDR3 is TGCGCCAGCAGCTTGGGGCGGGACGAGCAGTACTTC. Using reference TRBV5-1 and TRBJ2-7 for the parts outside the CDR3, the full variable domain is KAGVTQTPRYLIKTRGQQVTLSCSPISGHRSVSWYQQTPGQGLQFLFEYFSETQRNKGNFPGRFSGRQFSNSRSEMNVSTLELGDSALYLCASSLGRDEQYFGPGTRLTVT.

The gene calls are TRBV30 and TRBJ1-5, with a possible D match to TRBD1 (5 bases). Looked up from germline, CDR1 is GTSNPN and CDR2 is SVGIG (reference sequence). Trimming shortened V by 3 bases and J by 4 bases, and 10 bases separated the two germline ends. The CDR3 extends over 13 amino acids. CDR3: CAWSQGGNQPQHF. CDR3 sequence (DNA): TGTGCCTGGAGCCAGGGCGGAAATCAGCCCCAGCATTTT. The whole variable domain, filled in from reference TRBV30 and TRBJ1-5, reads SQTIHQWPATLVQPVGSPLSLECTVEGTSNPNLYWYRQAAGRGLQLLFYSVGIGQISSEVPQNLSASRPQDRQFILSSKKLLLSDSGFYLCAWSQGGNQPQHFGDGTRLSIL.

CDR3 nucleotides: TGTGCCAGCAGTTCCGGGTTCTACAATGAGCAGTTCTTC. This translates into CASSSGFYNEQFF. This sequence joins TRBV27 and TRBJ2-1; the D is unclear. Germline V gene sequence: CDR1 MNHEY, CDR2 SMNVEV (reference sequence). The CDR3 length is 13 residues. V was trimmed by 4 bases and J by 3 bases, leaving 7 bases between them.

The chain uses TRBV28 and TRBJ1-1; TRBD1 might be the D (6 bases). The CDR3 is made up of 16 amino acids. Germline values: CDR1 MDHEN, CDR2 SYDVKM. Trimming removed 5 bases from V and 3 bases from J, with 19 bases in between. CDR3 sequence (DNA): TGTGCCAGCAGTCCAGCCGACTCCAGGGGTGACACTGAAGCTTTCTTT. It encodes CASSPADSRGDTEAFF.

This clone was counted once. The chain carries TRBV11-3 and TRBJ2-1, with D hard to call. V lost 1 base, J lost 1 base, and 14 bases lay in between. CDR3 length equals 17 residues. Germline assignment: CDR1 SGHNT and CDR2 YENEEA. The CDR3 spells CASSLVLLDLSYNEQFF. CDR3 nucleotide sequence: TGTGCCAGCAGCTTAGTTCTCCTAGATCTTTCCTACAATGAGCAGTTCTTC.

V and J are TRBV5-1 and TRBJ1-2, with TRBD1 matching over 8 bases. Germline CDR1 is SGHRS and CDR2 is YFSETQ. After removal of 3 bases from V and 7 bases from J, the junction contained 5 bases not matched to a gene. This CDR3 contains 13 residues. The CDR3 nucleotides are TGCGCCAGCAGCTCCCAGGGGGCCGGTGGCTACACCTTC. Its protein is CASSSQGAGGYTF.

The chain is built from TRBV7-3 and TRBJ2-6; D may be TRBD2 (5 bases). The CDR3 is made up of 14 amino acids. In germline, CDR1 is SGHTA, CDR2 FQGTGA. V gave up 5 bases and J gave up 12 bases, with 17 bases separating them. The DNA of the CDR3 is TGTGCCAGCAGCCTTTACGAGGGTGTTGGCGTCCTGACTTTC. As protein: CASSLYEGVGVLTF.

This clone was detected only once. The chain couples TRBV7-9 to TRBJ1-3; 9 bases agree with TRBD1. With V trimmed by 6 bases and J by 2 bases, 11 bases remained unmatched. The CDR3 extends over 17 amino acids. From germline, CDR1 is SEHNR and CDR2 FQNEAQ (reference sequence). CDR3 nucleotide sequence: TGTGCCAGCAGTGGGGACAGGGCTGTAATCGCTGGAAACACCATATATTTT. It specifies CASSGDRAVIAGNTIYF.

The chain carries TRBV27 and TRBJ2-7; 11 bases align to TRBD1. V shed 5 bases and J 3 bases; nucleotides not matched to a gene: 6. Germline V CDR1 and CDR2: MNHEY, SMNVEV (reference sequence). This CDR3 spans 15 amino acids. The CDR3 DNA is TGTGCCAGCAGTCCCGCGGGGACAGGGGGCTACGAGCAGTACTTC. Residues: CASSPAGTGGYEQYF.

The chain combines TRBV29-1 with TRBJ1-4; 8 nucleotides agree with TRBD1. The germline V gene encodes CDR1 SQVTM and CDR2 ANQGSEA. The junction had 1 base not matched to a gene; V was cut back by 7 bases and J by 3 bases. The CDR3 has 12 amino acids. Here the CDR3 DNA reads TGCAGCGGGACAGGGTCTAATGAAAAACTGTTTTTT. It specifies CSGTGSNEKLFF.

CDR3 protein: CASSLMAGDYGYTF. CDR3 sequence (DNA): TGTGCCAGCAGCTTAATGGCTGGAGACTATGGCTACACCTTC. V is TRBV7-9 and J is TRBJ1-2, with D hard to call. The CDR3 has 14 amino acids. Germline V gene data show CDR1 as SEHNR and CDR2 as FQNEAQ (reference sequence). V gave up 2 bases and J gave up 3 bases, with 10 bases separating them. Full variable domain (remainder filled in from reference TRBV7-9 and TRBJ1-2): DTGVSQNPRHKITKRGQNVTFRCDPISEHNRLYWYRQTLGQGPEFLTYFQNEAQLEKSRLLSDRFSAERPKGSFSTLEIQRTEQGDSAMYLCASSLMAGDYGYTFGSGTRLTVV.

The chain has TRBV27 and TRBJ2-2; a weak D match, TRBD2 (5 bases). Per the germline V gene, CDR1 is MNHEY and CDR2 is SMNVEV (reference sequence). The CDR3 length is 13 residues. Trimming shortened V by 1 base and J by 7 bases, and 7 bases separated the two germline ends. Here the CDR3 reads CASSLLRVGELFF. For the CDR3, the DNA is TGTGCCAGCAGTTTATTGCGGGTCGGGGAGCTGTTTTTT.

This clone has only a few counts. The chain has TRBV4-2 and TRBJ2-2, with TRBD2 identical over 12 bases. The length of the CDR3 is 19 residues. Per the germline V gene, CDR1 is LGHNA and CDR2 is YNFKEQ. The V and J ends lost 4 bases and 0 bases, in that order; junction bases with no gene match: 9. CDR3 nucleotide sequence: TGTGCCAGCAGCCTTCTATCTTCTAGCGGGAGGGCGAACACCGGGGAGCTGTTTTTT. Amino acids: CASSLLSSSGRANTGELFF.

The chain joins TRBV5-1 to TRBJ2-7; 8 bases map to TRBD2. This CDR3 has 15 amino acids. Trimming removed 4 bases from V and 5 bases from J; junction bases left unmatched: 11. Per the germline V gene, CDR1 is SGHRS and CDR2 is YFSETQ. CDR3 region: CASSTAGGRPNEQYF. The CDR3 DNA follows: TGCGCCAGCAGCACCGCGGGGGGACGTCCTAACGAGCAGTACTTC.

The V call is TRBV7-6, the J call TRBJ1-4; 8 bases line up with TRBD1. The CDR3 contains 17 residues. Trimming cost V 4 bases and J 7 bases; bases outside gene matches: 14. Germline lookup yields CDR1 SGHVS and CDR2 FNYEAQ. Here the CDR3 DNA reads TGTGCCAGCAGCTCGCGACAGGGGCTTGAGATGGGTGAAAAACTGTTTTTT. Its protein is CASSSRQGLEMGEKLFF.

This chain joins TRBV9 and TRBJ2-1, with D perhaps matching TRBD2 (5 bases). Germline lookup yields CDR1 SGDLS and CDR2 YYNGEE. CDR3 length: 17 residues. Trimming pared 4 bases from V and 9 bases from J, leaving 26 bases between. The CDR3 DNA reads as TGTGCCAGCAGCCTCCTAGAGGGCGTACCAACCTCCAGTGAGCAGTTCTTC. Translation gives CASSLLEGVPTSSEQFF.

This chain joins TRBV3-1 (or the pseudogene TRBV3-2) and TRBJ2-3; possibly TRBD1 for D (6 bases). CDR3 length equals 15 residues. Deletions cut 3 bases from V and 1 base from J, with 11 bases between. The germline CDR1 and CDR2 sequences are LGHDT and YNNKEL (reference sequence). The CDR3 region has the DNA TGTGCCAGCAGCCACATATCAGGGGGCACAGATACGCAGTATTTT. Translated, it gives CASSHISGGTDTQYF.

This clone was observed a handful of times. Here the CDR3 DNA reads TGTGCCAGTAGTATGACCAGGGGACCCTCTGGAAACACCATATATTTT. Its translation is CASSMTRGPSGNTIYF. This chain connects TRBV19 to TRBJ1-3; a possible D gene is TRBD1 (6 bases). Germline V CDR1 and CDR2: LNHDA, SQIVND (reference sequence). V shed 3 bases and J shed 0 bases, with 12 bases lying between them. The CDR3 loop spans 16 amino acids.

This chain connects TRBV7-2 to TRBJ2-1; D may be TRBD2 (5 bases). V gave up 0 bases and J gave up 6 bases, with 9 bases separating them. The CDR3 contains 14 residues. The V gene's germline CDR1 is SGHTA and CDR2 FQGNSA. The CDR3 nucleotides are TGTGCCAGCAGCTTAGCGCGAGGGATCAATGAGCAGTTCTTC. Translating it yields CASSLARGINEQFF.

The CDR3 DNA sequence: TGTGCCAGCAGGACAGTTCCAACTAATGAAAAACTGTTTTTT. It specifies CASRTVPTNEKLFF. The chain couples TRBV27 to TRBJ1-4; the D gene is possibly TRBD1 (5 bases). The CDR3 is 14 residues long. Trimming took 6 bases from V and 0 from J, leaving 8 bases between them. Germline loops: CDR1 MNHEY, CDR2 SMNVEV (reference sequence).